The clone carrying this TCR beta chain was seen many times. The data stem from a study of CD8 T cells in ankylosing spondylitis. This CDR3 comprises 16 residues. After removal of 5 bases from V and 12 bases from J, the junction contained 17 bases not matched to a gene. Germline CDR1 and CDR2: LNHNV and YYDKDF (reference sequence). TCRdb ran MiXCR on the 5' RACE reads and lists one entry per CDR3 protein. The profile shows about 240,000 distinct CDR3 sequences, about 10% of them singletons. This chain links TRBV15 with TRBJ2-1, with 9 nucleotides matching TRBD2. The source of this sequence is a male donor with ankylosing spondylitis or in good health (not recorded which). Sequenced material: blood, either unsorted or a sorted T cell fraction (not recorded which). This chain's CDR3 is CATSGGSGRPTMRQFF. CDR3 nucleotide sequence: TGTGCCACCAGCGGGGGGAGCGGGAGGCCTACAATGAGGCAGTTCTTC.